The 8 T cell receptor beta chains below come from one sample, sequenced in a study of blood T cell repertoires in COVID-19. Profiling relied on immunoSEQ multiplex PCR, and the TCRdb table lists in-frame clones only, not all of them. This sample carries hundreds of thousands of clones, roughly 90% of them seen once, and the ten largest clones take 3.1%. The sample comprised PBMCs or T cells enriched from blood (not recorded which). Receptors were obtained from a woman aged 45-59 years in a cohort exposed to, infected with or recovered from COVID-19 (not recorded which).

The chain joins TRBV10-3 to TRBJ2-6; TRBD2 is a possible D gene (7 bases). The length of the CDR3 is 15 residues. Looked up from germline, CDR1 is ENHRY and CDR2 is SYGVKD. V dropped 6 bases and J dropped 4 bases, with 13 bases sitting between them. The CDR3 nucleotides read TGTGCCATCAGGCGGGGGCTCGGAGGGGCCAACGTCCTGACTTTC. Encoded protein: CAIRRGLGGANVLTF.

This clone was counted only a few times. The chain uses TRBV7-2 and TRBJ1-2; 9 positions match TRBD1. Germline V gene lookup returns CDR1 SGHTA and CDR2 FQGNSA. The CDR3 consists of 14 residues. V trimming: 4 bases; J trimming: 4 bases; junction bases outside the gene matches: 4. The CDR3: CASSSDRGPYGYTF. The DNA for the CDR3 is TGTGCCAGCAGCTCGGACAGGGGCCCCTATGGCTACACCTTC.

J is TRBJ2-1 and V is TRBV6-1; 13 nucleotides align to TRBD2. Trimming removed 4 bases from V and 1 base from J; junction bases left unmatched: 7. CDR1 and CDR2 from the germline V gene are MNHNS and SASEGT. This CDR3 contains 18 residues. This CDR3 reads CASSGLLAGGLSYNEQFF. The CDR3 nucleotides are TGTGCCAGCAGTGGGTTACTAGCGGGGGGGCTGTCCTACAATGAGCAGTTCTTC.

J is TRBJ1-6 and V is TRBV19, with 7 bases identical to TRBD1. From germline, CDR1 is LNHDA and CDR2 SQIVND (reference sequence). Unmatched junction bases numbered 2, after V lost 5 bases and J lost 7 bases. This CDR3 region has 13 residues. The CDR3 loop reads CASSPQGNSPLHF. The CDR3 DNA follows: TGTGCCAGTAGTCCACAGGGGAATTCACCCCTCCACTTT.

The chain combines TRBV7-9 with TRBJ1-1, with a possible D match to TRBD1 (6 bases). The germline V gene has CDR1 SEHNR and CDR2 FQNEAQ (reference sequence). V lost 4 bases, J lost 2 bases, and 11 bases lay in between. The CDR3 runs 14 residues. CDR3 in amino acids: CASSSGTQNTEAFF. Written as DNA, the CDR3 is TGTGCCAGCAGCTCCGGGACACAAAACACTGAAGCTTTCTTT.

The V call is TRBV24-1, the J call TRBJ2-3; possibly TRBD1 for D (5 bases). From germline, CDR1 is KGHDR and CDR2 SFDVKD. The CDR3 runs 14 residues. The germline V and J ends were trimmed by 3 bases and 2 bases, with 8 bases remaining between them. CDR3 protein: CATSDRQPTDTQYF. The CDR3 DNA is TGTGCCACCAGTGATAGACAGCCCACAGATACGCAGTATTTT.

This clone came up once. The chain combines TRBV4-1 with TRBJ2-5, with TRBD2 matching over 11 bases. Germline V CDR1 and CDR2: MGHRA, YSYEKL. CDR3 length: 17 residues. Unmatched junction bases numbered 7, after V lost 0 bases and J lost 4 bases. The CDR3 coding sequence is TGCGCCAGCAGCCAAGATCGCTCTAGCGGGGGGTTAGAGACCCAGTACTTC. It translates to CASSQDRSSGGLETQYF.

The J gene is TRBJ1-1, the V gene TRBV9, with 7 bases that match TRBD1. V lost 3 bases, J lost 4 bases, and 6 bases stayed unmatched. Per germline, CDR1 SGDLS and CDR2 YYNGEE. The CDR3 extends over 14 amino acids. The chain's CDR3 is CASSAYDRATEAFF. The CDR3 nucleotides read TGTGCCAGCAGCGCTTACGACAGGGCCACTGAAGCTTTCTTT.